This T cell receptor beta chain was obtained from a study of cytomegalovirus exposure and HLA in healthy donors. For the study at large: Early release data held tens of millions of unique TCRs from HLA-typed donors. Broader study findings: High sensitivity and specificity were reportedly achieved when the classifier diagnosed cytomegalovirus status.

This clone came up a few times. Antigen specificity is unknown. The PCR had 60 Vbeta and 13 Jbeta primers. Measured with immunoSEQ multiplex PCR; TCRdb has only the in-frame clones, and not every one. This repertoire shows about 200,000 clones, around 81% found once; its top ten account for less than 2%. The specimen was PBMCs. The TCR originated in a man younger than 35 in good health and CMV-seronegative.

The CDR3 nucleotides read TGTGCCTGGAGTGTAGGGCGGGGACCCCCCACAGATACGCAGTATTTT. Translated, it gives CAWSVGRGPPTDTQYF. This chain links TRBV30 with TRBJ2-3, with TRBD2 as a possible D gene (6 bases). The CDR3 extends over 16 amino acids. Germline V gene data show CDR1 as GTSNPN and CDR2 as SVGIG (reference sequence). Trimming removed 0 bases from V and 2 bases from J, with 15 bases in between. Looking up the rest from reference TRBV30 and TRBJ2-3 gives the full variable domain: SQTIHQWPATLVQPVGSPLSLECTVEGTSNPNLYWYRQAAGRGLQLLFYSVGIGQISSEVPQNLSASRPQDRQFILSSKKLLLSDSGFYLCAWSVGRGPPTDTQYFGPGTRLTVL.